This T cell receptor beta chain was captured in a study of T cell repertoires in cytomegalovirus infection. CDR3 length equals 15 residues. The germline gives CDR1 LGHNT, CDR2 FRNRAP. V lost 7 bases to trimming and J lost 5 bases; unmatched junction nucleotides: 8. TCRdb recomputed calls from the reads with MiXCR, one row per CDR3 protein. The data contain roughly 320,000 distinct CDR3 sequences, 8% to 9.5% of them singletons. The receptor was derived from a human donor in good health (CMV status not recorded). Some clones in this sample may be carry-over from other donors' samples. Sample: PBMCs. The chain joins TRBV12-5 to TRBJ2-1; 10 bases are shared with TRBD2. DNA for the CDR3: TGTGCTAGTGCCTCTAGCGGGAGAAGACACAATGAGCAGTTCTTC. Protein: CASASSGRRHNEQFF.